The source of this T cell receptor (beta chain) is a study of cytomegalovirus exposure and HLA in healthy donors. General observations from the study: An analysis done earlier found most TCR beta V segments productive about 90% or about 30% of the time. The study carried out a later analysis of TCR beta sequences. It associated some 17,000 of them with specific HLA alleles at a false discovery rate of 0.05.

There are a few counts of this clone. Its antigen is not identified. The CDR3 has 16 residues. CDR1 and CDR2 from the germline V gene are ENHRY and SYGVKD. Trimming took 3 bases from V and 8 from J, leaving 20 bases between them. PCR primers comprised 60 Vbeta and 13 Jbeta primers. Here immunoSEQ multiplex PCR was the method, and the copy in TCRdb shows in-frame clones only, minus some. The sample lists approximately 120,000 clones; around 73% were seen once. Sequenced material: PBMCs. The genes are TRBV10-3 and TRBJ2-1; a possible D gene is TRBD1 (6 bases). The receptor comes from a man aged 55-75 years in good health and CMV-seropositive. CDR3 DNA: TGTGCCATCAGTGACCGGGGCAGGGGACGTTTGGATGAGCAGTTCTTC. It translates to CAISDRGRGRLDEQFF.